The rows below give T cell receptor beta chains drawn from one sample of a study of CD8 T cells in ankylosing spondylitis. TCRdb re-derived calls from the 5' RACE reads in MiXCR, one entry per CDR3 protein. Here the sample spans some 140,000 distinct CDR3 sequences, roughly 8.3% being singletons. Sequenced material: synovial fluid, either unsorted or a sorted T cell fraction (not recorded which). The receptors derive from a male donor with ankylosing spondylitis. CDR3s include the opening cysteine and the closing phenylalanine or tryptophan. D genes are given only for firm matches. Expanded clones get a size class; other rows say once, few or many, or leave the size out.

cdr3_nt: TGTGCCAGCAGCGTCCACTACGAGCAGTACTTC
cdr3_aa: CASSVHYEQYF
v_call: TRBV11-2
d_call: NA
clone_size: many
j_call: TRBJ2-7

cdr3_nt: TGCAGCGTTGAAGGGGGGACAGGGCGGAAAGCTTTCTTT
cdr3_aa: CSVEGGTGRKAFF
v_call: TRBV29-1
d_call: TRBD1
clone_size: many
j_call: TRBJ1-1

cdr3_nt: TGTGCCAGCCTGGGGGACAGGGAATTAGCCAAAAACATTCAGTACTTC
cdr3_aa: CASLGDRELAKNIQYF
v_call: TRBV2
d_call: TRBD1
clone_size: few
j_call: TRBJ2-4

cdr3_nt: TGTGCCAGCAGGGTCCGTACAGGGTGGAGTCAACCCCTCCACTTT
cdr3_aa: CASRVRTGWSQPLHF
v_call: TRBV16
d_call: NA
clone_size: NA
j_call: TRBJ1-6

cdr3_nt: TGTGCCAGCAGTTTAGGAAGGACCTACGAGCAGTACTTC
cdr3_aa: CASSLGRTYEQYF
v_call: TRBV12-3/TRBV12-4
d_call: NA
clone_size: NA
j_call: TRBJ2-7

cdr3_nt: TGTGCCAGCAGTTTAGTTCGGGCTCTAGATACGCAGTATTTT
cdr3_aa: CASSLVRALDTQYF
v_call: TRBV12-3/TRBV12-4
d_call: NA
clone_size: many
j_call: TRBJ2-3

cdr3_nt: TGTGCCAGCAGCTTAGGGCTCACTGAGCAGTTCTTC
cdr3_aa: CASSLGLTEQFF
v_call: TRBV7-2
d_call: NA
clone_size: many
j_call: TRBJ2-1

cdr3_nt: TGCAGTGCTAGTGAGGCAGGGAAAACGATTTATCAGCCCCAGCATTTT
cdr3_aa: CSASEAGKTIYQPQHF
v_call: TRBV20-1
d_call: NA
clone_size: many
j_call: TRBJ1-5

cdr3_nt: TGTGCCAGCAGCTTAGTGTGGGACAGGGAAGACAACGAGCAGTACTTC
cdr3_aa: CASSLVWDREDNEQYF
v_call: TRBV7-9
d_call: TRBD1
clone_size: NA
j_call: TRBJ2-7

cdr3_nt: TGTGCCAGCAGCTTAGGGACATCGGGAGGGACCCAGTACTTC
cdr3_aa: CASSLGTSGGTQYF
v_call: TRBV7-9
d_call: TRBD2
clone_size: NA
j_call: TRBJ2-5

cdr3_nt: TGTGCCAGCGAAAACACTGAAGCTTTCTTT
cdr3_aa: CASENTEAFF
v_call: TRBV21-1
d_call: NA
clone_size: many
j_call: TRBJ1-1

cdr3_nt: TGCAGTGCTAGGGGACCGTTAACTCGGGCGTTC
cdr3_aa: CSARGPLTRAF
v_call: TRBV20-1
d_call: NA
clone_size: many
j_call: TRBJ2-7

cdr3_nt: TGTGCCAGCAGCCCCACGGTGGGGAGGACTAATGAAAAACTGTTTTTT
cdr3_aa: CASSPTVGRTNEKLFF
v_call: TRBV9
d_call: NA
clone_size: many
j_call: TRBJ1-4

cdr3_nt: TGTGCCAGCAGTTCGTGGGAAGGACGCACAGATACGCAGTATTTT
cdr3_aa: CASSSWEGRTDTQYF
v_call: TRBV28
d_call: NA
clone_size: NA
j_call: TRBJ2-3

cdr3_nt: TGTGCCAGCAGCTTAGTCAGGGGAGGGGTCTACGAGCAGTACTTC
cdr3_aa: CASSLVRGGVYEQYF
v_call: TRBV7-2
d_call: NA
clone_size: many
j_call: TRBJ2-7

cdr3_nt: TGCAGCTTTTTGGGCGTTAAGAGGGGTGAGCAGTTCTTC
cdr3_aa: CSFLGVKRGEQFF
v_call: TRBV29-1
d_call: NA
clone_size: many
j_call: TRBJ2-1

cdr3_nt: TGCGCCAGCAGCTTGGAGGTAGCGGGCACAGATACGCAGTATTTT
cdr3_aa: CASSLEVAGTDTQYF
v_call: TRBV5-1
d_call: NA
clone_size: many
j_call: TRBJ2-3

cdr3_nt: TGCGCCAGCAGCTTGGCCTACACAGATACGCAGTATTTT
cdr3_aa: CASSLAYTDTQYF
v_call: TRBV5-1
d_call: NA
clone_size: NA
j_call: TRBJ2-3

cdr3_nt: TGTGCCAGCAGCTTAGGAGAACAGTTGAGCACTGAAGCTTTCTTT
cdr3_aa: CASSLGEQLSTEAFF
v_call: TRBV13
d_call: NA
clone_size: many
j_call: TRBJ1-1

cdr3_nt: TGTGCCAGCAGACCCGCCCGAGGGTCCGTGAACACCGGGGAGCTGTTTTTT
cdr3_aa: CASRPARGSVNTGELFF
v_call: TRBV7-2
d_call: NA
clone_size: few
j_call: TRBJ2-2

cdr3_nt: TGTGCCAGCGCTAGGGAGACCCAGTACTTC
cdr3_aa: CASARETQYF
v_call: TRBV6-6
d_call: NA
clone_size: NA
j_call: TRBJ2-5

cdr3_nt: TGTGCCTGGAGTGTAGCTGGTCAGGGGGTAGAAGATACGCAGTATTTT
cdr3_aa: CAWSVAGQGVEDTQYF
v_call: TRBV30
d_call: TRBD1
clone_size: few
j_call: TRBJ2-3

cdr3_nt: TGTGCCAGCAGCTTAGGCGAAAAACTGTTTTTT
cdr3_aa: CASSLGEKLFF
v_call: TRBV12-3/TRBV12-4
d_call: NA
clone_size: medium-sized
j_call: TRBJ1-4

cdr3_nt: TGTGCCAGCAGTTTGGCAGGGATACTCTCCTACGAGCAGTACTTC
cdr3_aa: CASSLAGILSYEQYF
v_call: TRBV28
d_call: NA
clone_size: many
j_call: TRBJ2-7

cdr3_nt: TGCAGTGCTAGCCCCTTTACGGAAGGGGGGCGAGAGACCCAGTACTTC
cdr3_aa: CSASPFTEGGRETQYF
v_call: TRBV20-1
d_call: NA
clone_size: few
j_call: TRBJ2-5

cdr3_nt: TGTGCCAGCAGCTTCCAAGCTCCTGTTAGCGGGGTTGTAAATGAGCAGTTCTTC
cdr3_aa: CASSFQAPVSGVVNEQFF
v_call: TRBV5-5
d_call: TRBD2
clone_size: many
j_call: TRBJ2-1

cdr3_nt: TGTGCCAGCTCACCATCGGGGGGGCGCGGCGAGCAGTACTTC
cdr3_aa: CASSPSGGRGEQYF
v_call: TRBV18
d_call: TRBD2
clone_size: NA
j_call: TRBJ2-7

cdr3_nt: TGTGCCAGCAGCCTTTATCCGGGTACTGGAAACACCATATATTTT
cdr3_aa: CASSLYPGTGNTIYF
v_call: TRBV9
d_call: NA
clone_size: NA
j_call: TRBJ1-3

cdr3_nt: TGCAGTGGGCCCGGGTCTAGCGGGGACCAAGAGACCCAGTACTTC
cdr3_aa: CSGPGSSGDQETQYF
v_call: TRBV20-1
d_call: TRBD2
clone_size: many
j_call: TRBJ2-5

cdr3_nt: TGTGCCAGTAGTCGACGGCCGATGACAGGGGGCTCTTCCGCCGGGGAGCTGTTTTTT
cdr3_aa: CASSRRPMTGGSSAGELFF
v_call: TRBV19
d_call: TRBD1
clone_size: few
j_call: TRBJ2-2

cdr3_nt: TGCGCCAGCAGCTTGGCCAGGGCGAACACCGGGGAGCTGTTTTTT
cdr3_aa: CASSLARANTGELFF
v_call: TRBV5-1
d_call: NA
clone_size: many
j_call: TRBJ2-2

cdr3_nt: TGTGCCAGCAGCCGAGGTGGAGTCAATCAGCCCCAGCATTTT
cdr3_aa: CASSRGGVNQPQHF
v_call: TRBV7-9
d_call: NA
clone_size: many
j_call: TRBJ1-5

cdr3_nt: TGCAGTGCTAGAGATCATGAAGTTTGGGCTTCGGGGGCTTTCTTT
cdr3_aa: CSARDHEVWASGAFF
v_call: TRBV20-1
d_call: NA
clone_size: few
j_call: TRBJ1-1

cdr3_nt: TGTGCCAGCAGCCGTACCGGGACAGCCTATGGCTACACCTTC
cdr3_aa: CASSRTGTAYGYTF
v_call: TRBV7-9
d_call: TRBD1
clone_size: NA
j_call: TRBJ1-2

cdr3_nt: TGTGCCAGCAGTTTAAGGACCGGGCGTTTCGAGCAGTACTTC
cdr3_aa: CASSLRTGRFEQYF
v_call: TRBV27
d_call: NA
clone_size: NA
j_call: TRBJ2-7

cdr3_nt: TGTGCCAGCAGCTTAAGAGGACAGGGAGACACTGAAGCTTTCTTT
cdr3_aa: CASSLRGQGDTEAFF
v_call: TRBV11-2
d_call: TRBD1
clone_size: many
j_call: TRBJ1-1

cdr3_nt: TGTGCCAGCAGCTTATCTTTATCTAGCGGGCGGAGTGAGCAGTTCTTC
cdr3_aa: CASSLSLSSGRSEQFF
v_call: TRBV7-2
d_call: TRBD2
clone_size: many
j_call: TRBJ2-1

cdr3_nt: TGTGCCAGCAGCCTGGACTGGGCGCGGCAGTATTTT
cdr3_aa: CASSLDWARQYF
v_call: TRBV7-2
d_call: NA
clone_size: many
j_call: TRBJ2-3

cdr3_nt: TGTGCCAGCACCGCGCTTCGGTATGGCTACACCTTC
cdr3_aa: CASTALRYGYTF
v_call: TRBV28
d_call: NA
clone_size: many
j_call: TRBJ1-2

cdr3_nt: TGTGCCATCAGTACCTCTGAGGGTTGGGAGACCCAGTACTTC
cdr3_aa: CAISTSEGWETQYF
v_call: TRBV10-3
d_call: NA
clone_size: many
j_call: TRBJ2-5

cdr3_nt: TGCAGTGCCCCACAGGGGGGGGGTCTAGATACGCAGTATTTT
cdr3_aa: CSAPQGGGLDTQYF
v_call: TRBV20-1
d_call: NA
clone_size: NA
j_call: TRBJ2-3

cdr3_nt: TGTGCCAGCAGCCCTCGCTACAGCTCCTACGAGCAGTACTTC
cdr3_aa: CASSPRYSSYEQYF
v_call: TRBV7-8
d_call: NA
clone_size: NA
j_call: TRBJ2-7

cdr3_nt: TGTGCCAGCAGTGGACTAGCGGATGAGCAGTACTTC
cdr3_aa: CASSGLADEQYF
v_call: TRBV2
d_call: TRBD2
clone_size: many
j_call: TRBJ2-7

cdr3_nt: TGCGCCAGCAGCCAAGATAGGACAACTACCAGCGAGCAGTACTTC
cdr3_aa: CASSQDRTTTSEQYF
v_call: TRBV4-1
d_call: NA
clone_size: many
j_call: TRBJ2-7

cdr3_nt: TGTGCCAGCAGCGTGCGGACTAGCGTTACGACAGATACGCAGTATTTT
cdr3_aa: CASSVRTSVTTDTQYF
v_call: TRBV5-4
d_call: TRBD2
clone_size: many
j_call: TRBJ2-3

cdr3_nt: TGTGCCAGCAGCTCCCAGGGAAATCGCCTCGGAAACACCATATATTTT
cdr3_aa: CASSSQGNRLGNTIYF
v_call: TRBV7-2
d_call: NA
clone_size: many
j_call: TRBJ1-3

cdr3_nt: TGTGCCAGCAGCTTGGCCATAGTAGTAATCTACAATGAGCAGTTCTTC
cdr3_aa: CASSLAIVVIYNEQFF
v_call: TRBV5-6
d_call: NA
clone_size: many
j_call: TRBJ2-1

cdr3_nt: TGTGCCAGCACCCTAGGGACCTACAATGAGCAGTTCTTC
cdr3_aa: CASTLGTYNEQFF
v_call: TRBV7-2
d_call: NA
clone_size: NA
j_call: TRBJ2-1

cdr3_nt: TGCGCCAGCAGCTTGGGGGGGGCTGGGTCAGATACGCAGTATTTT
cdr3_aa: CASSLGGAGSDTQYF
v_call: TRBV5-1
d_call: NA
clone_size: few
j_call: TRBJ2-3

cdr3_nt: TGTGCCAGCAGCCAAGGGGGGGGCTTAGCTTTCTTT
cdr3_aa: CASSQGGGLAFF
v_call: TRBV3-1
d_call: NA
clone_size: few
j_call: TRBJ1-1

cdr3_nt: TGCGCCAGCAGCTTGTCGTTGCCGGCGAACACCGGGGAGCTGTTTTTT
cdr3_aa: CASSLSLPANTGELFF
v_call: TRBV5-1
d_call: NA
clone_size: many
j_call: TRBJ2-2